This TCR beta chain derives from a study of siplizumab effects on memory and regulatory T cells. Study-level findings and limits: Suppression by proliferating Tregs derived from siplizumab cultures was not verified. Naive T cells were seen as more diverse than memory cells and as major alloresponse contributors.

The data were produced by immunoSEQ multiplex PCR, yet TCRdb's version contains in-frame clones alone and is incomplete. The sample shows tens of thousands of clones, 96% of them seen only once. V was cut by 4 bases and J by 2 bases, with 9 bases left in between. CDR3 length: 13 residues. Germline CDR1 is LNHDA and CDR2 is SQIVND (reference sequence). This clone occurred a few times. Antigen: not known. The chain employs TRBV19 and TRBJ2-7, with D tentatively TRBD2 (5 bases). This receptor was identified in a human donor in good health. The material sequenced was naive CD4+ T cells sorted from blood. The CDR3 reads CASSRTEAYEQYF. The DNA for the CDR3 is TGTGCCAGTAGTAGGACGGAGGCCTACGAGCAGTACTTC.